This T cell receptor beta chain was retrieved from a study of blood T cell repertoires in COVID-19. This CDR3 has 16 residues. V shed 2 bases and J 3 bases; nucleotides not matched to a gene: 7. Germline V gene sequence: CDR1 KGHSH, CDR2 LQKENI. Measured with immunoSEQ multiplex PCR; TCRdb has only the in-frame clones, and not every one. The table has tens of thousands of clones, approximately 83% seen once. The J gene is TRBJ1-5, the V gene TRBV18, with 7 positions matching TRBD1. This receptor was identified in a human donor in a cohort sampled during active COVID-19. The sequencing input was peripheral blood. The CDR3 is CASSPSIGGPNQPQHF. The CDR3, as DNA: TGTGCCAGCTCACCATCAATAGGGGGCCCCAATCAGCCCCAGCATTTT.